Here is one TCR beta chain with its context. The data were taken from a study of blood T cell repertoires in COVID-19. The CDR3 sequence is 15 residues long. J lost 2 bases, V lost 5 bases, and 8 bases had no gene match. Germline V gene sequence: CDR1 SGHNT, CDR2 YENEEA. TCRdb's table, derived via immunoSEQ multiplex PCR, lists solely in-frame clones and lacks some. The sample consists of about 72,000 clones, 75% to 90% of them appearing once. This TCR was sampled from a woman aged 80 or over with active or convalescent COVID-19. V usage is TRBV11-3 and J usage is TRBJ2-7, with 8 bases identical to TRBD2. The sequenced sample consisted of peripheral blood. The CDR3 is CASSRGGIATYEQYF. The CDR3 DNA follows: TGTGCCAGCAGCCGGGGGGGGATCGCGACCTACGAGCAGTACTTC.